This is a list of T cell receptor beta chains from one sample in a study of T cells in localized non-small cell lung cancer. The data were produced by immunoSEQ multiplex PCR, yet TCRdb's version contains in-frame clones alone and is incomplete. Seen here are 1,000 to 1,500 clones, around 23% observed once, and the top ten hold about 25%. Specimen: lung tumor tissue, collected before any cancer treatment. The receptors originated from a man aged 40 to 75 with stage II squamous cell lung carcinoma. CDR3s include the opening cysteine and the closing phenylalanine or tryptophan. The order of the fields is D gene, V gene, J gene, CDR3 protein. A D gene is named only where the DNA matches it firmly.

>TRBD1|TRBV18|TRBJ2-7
CASSPDRGGYEQYF
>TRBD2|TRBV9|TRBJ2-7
CASSVAGRAGGIYEQYF
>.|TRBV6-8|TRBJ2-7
CASRSEGDSNYEQYF
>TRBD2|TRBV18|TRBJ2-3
CASSIWTSGRAGDTQYF
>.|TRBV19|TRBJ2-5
CASSIAQQETQYF
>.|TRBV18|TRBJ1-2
CASSPEGVYGYTF
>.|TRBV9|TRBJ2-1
CASSVQGTEQFF
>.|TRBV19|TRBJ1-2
CASRTGTGTYGYTF
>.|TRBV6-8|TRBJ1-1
CASSYPTGKEAFF
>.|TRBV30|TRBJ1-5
CAWSEQGYQPQHF
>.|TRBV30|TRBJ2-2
CAWSVRGWELFF
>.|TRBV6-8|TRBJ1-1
CAITLGTNTEAFF
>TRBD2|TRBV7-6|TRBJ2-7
CASSLAAGGPYEQYF
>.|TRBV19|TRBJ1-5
CASSIDAGGQPQHF
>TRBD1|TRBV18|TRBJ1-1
CASSPSATGAEAFF
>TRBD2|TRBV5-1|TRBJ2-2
CASSLAGTSGSSTTGELFF
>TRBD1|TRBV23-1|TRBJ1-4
CASSQIARGRGLTNEKLFF
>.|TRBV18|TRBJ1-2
CASSPEGYYGYTF
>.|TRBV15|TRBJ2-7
CATSRDSRTSGEQYF
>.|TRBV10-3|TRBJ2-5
CASAIGPAGSRETQYF